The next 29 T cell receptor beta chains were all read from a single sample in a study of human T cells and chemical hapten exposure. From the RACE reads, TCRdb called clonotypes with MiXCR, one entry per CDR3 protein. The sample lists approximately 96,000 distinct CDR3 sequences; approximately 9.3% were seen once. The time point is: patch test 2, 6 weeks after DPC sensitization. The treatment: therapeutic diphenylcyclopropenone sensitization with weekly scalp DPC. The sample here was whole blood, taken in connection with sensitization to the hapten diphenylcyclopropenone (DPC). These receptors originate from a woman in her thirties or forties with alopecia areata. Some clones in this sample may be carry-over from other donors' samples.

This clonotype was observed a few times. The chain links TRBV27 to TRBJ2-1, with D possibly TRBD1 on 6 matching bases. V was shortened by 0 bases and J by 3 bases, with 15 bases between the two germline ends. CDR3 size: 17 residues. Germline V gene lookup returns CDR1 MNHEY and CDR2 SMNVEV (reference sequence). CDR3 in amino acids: CASSLSRGRDIYNEQFF. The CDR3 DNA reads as TGTGCCAGCAGTTTATCGAGGGGCAGGGACATCTACAATGAGCAGTTCTTC.

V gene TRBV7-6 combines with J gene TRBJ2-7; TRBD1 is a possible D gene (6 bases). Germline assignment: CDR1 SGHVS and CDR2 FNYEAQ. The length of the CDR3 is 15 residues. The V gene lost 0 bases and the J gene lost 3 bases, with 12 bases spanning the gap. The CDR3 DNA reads TGTGCCAGCAGCTTAGCGGGGGCCTCGGACTACGAGCAGTACTTC. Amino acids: CASSLAGASDYEQYF.

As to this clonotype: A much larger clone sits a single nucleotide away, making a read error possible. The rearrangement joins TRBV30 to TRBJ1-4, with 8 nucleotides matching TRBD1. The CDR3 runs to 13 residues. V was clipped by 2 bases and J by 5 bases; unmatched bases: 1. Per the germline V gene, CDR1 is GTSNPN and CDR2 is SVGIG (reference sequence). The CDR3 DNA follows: TGTGCCTGGAGTCGACAGGGGAATGAAAAACTGTTTTTT. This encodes CAWSRQGNEKLFF.

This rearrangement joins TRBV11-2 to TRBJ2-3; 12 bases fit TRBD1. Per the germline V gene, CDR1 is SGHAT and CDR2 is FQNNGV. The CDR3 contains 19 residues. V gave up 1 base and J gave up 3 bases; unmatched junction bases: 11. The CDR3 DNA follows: TGTGCCAGCAGCTTAGCGCGGCGGGGACAGGGGGCTAGGACAGATACGCAGTATTTT. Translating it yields CASSLARRGQGARTDTQYF.

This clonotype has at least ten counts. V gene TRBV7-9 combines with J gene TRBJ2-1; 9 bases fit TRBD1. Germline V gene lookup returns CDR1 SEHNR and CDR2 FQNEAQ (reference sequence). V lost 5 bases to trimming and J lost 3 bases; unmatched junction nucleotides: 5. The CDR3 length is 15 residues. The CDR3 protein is CASSTTGGDYNEQFF. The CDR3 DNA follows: TGTGCCAGCAGCACAACAGGGGGCGACTACAATGAGCAGTTCTTC.

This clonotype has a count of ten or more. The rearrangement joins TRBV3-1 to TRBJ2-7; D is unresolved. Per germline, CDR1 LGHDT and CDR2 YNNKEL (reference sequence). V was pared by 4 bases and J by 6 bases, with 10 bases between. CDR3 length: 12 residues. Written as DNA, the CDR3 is TGTGCCAGCAGCCTCCAGAACTTCGAGCAGTACTTC. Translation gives CASSLQNFEQYF.

The CDR3 DNA follows: TGTGCCAGCAGCTTGGGCGACAGGCGGAATGGCTACACCTTC. The encoded protein is CASSLGDRRNGYTF. This rearrangement joins TRBV5-4 to TRBJ1-2, with D tentatively TRBD1 (6 bases). This CDR3 is 14 amino acids long. CDR1 is SGHNT and CDR2 is YYREEE in the germline V gene (reference sequence). The ends were cut back, 0 bases at V and 6 bases at J, with 12 bases in the middle.

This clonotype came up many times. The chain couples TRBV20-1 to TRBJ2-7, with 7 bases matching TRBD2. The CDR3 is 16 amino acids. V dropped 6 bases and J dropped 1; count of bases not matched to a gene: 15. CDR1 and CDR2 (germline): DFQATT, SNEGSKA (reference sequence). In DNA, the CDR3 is TGCAGTGCAGAAGACGGGCGGGGGACTGGTTCCTACGAGCAGTACTTC. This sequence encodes CSAEDGRGTGSYEQYF.

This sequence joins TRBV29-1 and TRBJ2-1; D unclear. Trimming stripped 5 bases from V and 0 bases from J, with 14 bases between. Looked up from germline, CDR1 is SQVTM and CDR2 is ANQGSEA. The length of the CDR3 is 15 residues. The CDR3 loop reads CSVSLHRSSYNEQFF. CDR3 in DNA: TGCAGCGTTTCCCTTCACCGTAGCTCCTACAATGAGCAGTTCTTC.

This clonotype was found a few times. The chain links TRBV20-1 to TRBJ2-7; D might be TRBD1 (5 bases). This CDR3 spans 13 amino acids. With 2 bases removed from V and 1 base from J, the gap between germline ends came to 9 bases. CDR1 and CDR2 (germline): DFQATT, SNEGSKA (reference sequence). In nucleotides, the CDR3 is TGCAGTGCTAGAAGAGGACAATCCTACGAGCAGTACTTC. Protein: CSARRGQSYEQYF.

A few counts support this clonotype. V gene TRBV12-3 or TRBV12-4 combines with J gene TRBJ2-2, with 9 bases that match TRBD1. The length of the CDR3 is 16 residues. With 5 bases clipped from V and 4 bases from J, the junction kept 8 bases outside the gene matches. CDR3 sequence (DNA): TGTGCCAGCAGTGTTACAGGGGGCGCGACCACCGGGGAGCTGTTTTTT. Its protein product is CASSVTGGATTGELFF.

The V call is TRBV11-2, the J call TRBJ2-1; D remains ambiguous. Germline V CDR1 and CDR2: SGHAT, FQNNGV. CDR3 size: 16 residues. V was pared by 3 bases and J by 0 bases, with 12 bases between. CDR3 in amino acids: CASSFLSRSSYNEQFF. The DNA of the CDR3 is TGTGCCAGCAGCTTTTTATCCCGTAGCTCCTACAATGAGCAGTTCTTC.

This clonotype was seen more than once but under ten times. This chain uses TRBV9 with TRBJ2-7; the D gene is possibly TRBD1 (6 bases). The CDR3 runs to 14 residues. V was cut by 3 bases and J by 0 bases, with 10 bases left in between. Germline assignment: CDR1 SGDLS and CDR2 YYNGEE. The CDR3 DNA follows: TGTGCCAGCAGCGCGGGACACCACTCCTACGAGCAGTACTTC. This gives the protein CASSAGHHSYEQYF.

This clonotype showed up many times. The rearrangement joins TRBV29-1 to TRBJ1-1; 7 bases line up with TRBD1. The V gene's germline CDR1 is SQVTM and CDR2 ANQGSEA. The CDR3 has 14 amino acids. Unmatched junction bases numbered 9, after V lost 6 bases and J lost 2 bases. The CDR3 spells CSVRRGQANTEAFF. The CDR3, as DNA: TGCAGCGTGAGAAGGGGGCAGGCAAACACTGAAGCTTTCTTT.

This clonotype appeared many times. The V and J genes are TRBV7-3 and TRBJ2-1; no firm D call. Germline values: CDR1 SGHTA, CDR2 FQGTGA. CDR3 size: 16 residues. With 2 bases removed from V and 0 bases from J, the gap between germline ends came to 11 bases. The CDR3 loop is CASSLRRHSSYNEQFF. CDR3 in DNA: TGTGCCAGCAGCTTACGGAGACACAGCTCCTACAATGAGCAGTTCTTC.

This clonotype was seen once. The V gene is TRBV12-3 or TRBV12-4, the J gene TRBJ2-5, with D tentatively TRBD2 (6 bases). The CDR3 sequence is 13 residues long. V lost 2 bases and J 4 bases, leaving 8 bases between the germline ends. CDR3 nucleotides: TGTGCCAGCAGTTTACAGACTAGAGAGACCCAGTACTTC. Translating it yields CASSLQTRETQYF.

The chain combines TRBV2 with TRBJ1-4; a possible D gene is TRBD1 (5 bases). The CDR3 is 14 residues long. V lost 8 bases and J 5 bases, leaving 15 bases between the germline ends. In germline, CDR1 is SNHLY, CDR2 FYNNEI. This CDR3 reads CASGTRRGNEKLFF. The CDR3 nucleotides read TGTGCCAGCGGGACCAGGAGGGGCAATGAAAAACTGTTTTTT.

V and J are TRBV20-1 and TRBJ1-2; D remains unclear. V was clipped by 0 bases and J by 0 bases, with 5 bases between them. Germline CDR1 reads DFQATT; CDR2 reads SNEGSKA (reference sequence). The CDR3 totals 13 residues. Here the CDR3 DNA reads TGCAGTGCTAGAGAAAAGTCTAACTATGGCTACACCTTC. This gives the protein CSAREKSNYGYTF.

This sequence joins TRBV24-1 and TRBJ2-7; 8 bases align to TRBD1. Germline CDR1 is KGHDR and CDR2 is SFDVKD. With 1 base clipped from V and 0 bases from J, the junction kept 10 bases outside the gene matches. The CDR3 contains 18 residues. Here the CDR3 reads CATSDLKGLDRVSYEQYF. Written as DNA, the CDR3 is TGTGCCACCAGTGATTTAAAGGGACTGGACAGGGTCTCCTACGAGCAGTACTTC.

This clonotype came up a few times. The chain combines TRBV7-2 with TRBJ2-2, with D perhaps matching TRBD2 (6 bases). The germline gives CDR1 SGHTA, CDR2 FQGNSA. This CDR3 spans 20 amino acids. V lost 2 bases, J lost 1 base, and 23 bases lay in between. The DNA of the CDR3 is TGTGCCAGCAGCTTACGACCCGGGACTCCGCTGGTGGTGAACACCGGGGAGCTGTTTTTT. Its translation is CASSLRPGTPLVVNTGELFF.

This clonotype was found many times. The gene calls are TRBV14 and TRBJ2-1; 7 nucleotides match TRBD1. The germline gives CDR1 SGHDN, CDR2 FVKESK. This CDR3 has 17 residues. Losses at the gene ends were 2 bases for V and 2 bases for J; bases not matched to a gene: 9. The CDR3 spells CASSQRQGVTTYNEQFF. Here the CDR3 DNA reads TGTGCCAGCAGCCAACGACAGGGAGTAACTACCTACAATGAGCAGTTCTTC.

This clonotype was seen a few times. CDR3 sequence reads: CSAMEDTMRNEQFF. The CDR3 region has the DNA TGCAGTGCTATGGAGGACACCATGAGGAATGAGCAGTTCTTC. V usage is TRBV20-1 and J usage is TRBJ2-1, with D perhaps being TRBD1 or TRBD2 (5 bases each). Deletions cut 4 bases from V and 7 bases from J, with 17 bases between. CDR3 length: 14 residues. CDR1 is DFQATT and CDR2 is SNEGSKA in the germline V gene (reference sequence).

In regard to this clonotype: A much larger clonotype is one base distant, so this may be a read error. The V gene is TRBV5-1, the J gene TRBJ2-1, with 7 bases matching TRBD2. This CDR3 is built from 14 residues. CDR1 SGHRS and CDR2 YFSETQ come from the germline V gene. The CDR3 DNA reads TGCGCCAGCCGCCGGGACTACCCCTCAAATGGGCAGTTCTTC. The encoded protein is CASRRDYPSNGQFF.

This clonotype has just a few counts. In DNA form, the CDR3 reads TGTGCCAGCAGACAACCCGGGACAGCGGCTAATGAGCAGTTCTTC. Protein sequence: CASRQPGTAANEQFF. V gene TRBV6-2 or TRBV6-3 combines with J gene TRBJ2-1; 7 positions agree with TRBD1. V lost 6 bases and J lost 7; bases outside the gene matches: 12. This CDR3 spans 15 amino acids. Looked up from germline, CDR1 is MNHEY and CDR2 is SVGEGT.

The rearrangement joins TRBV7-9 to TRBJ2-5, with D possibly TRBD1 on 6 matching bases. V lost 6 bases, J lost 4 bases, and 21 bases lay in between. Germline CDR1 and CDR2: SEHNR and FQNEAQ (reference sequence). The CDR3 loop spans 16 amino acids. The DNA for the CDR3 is TGTGCCAGCAGTCGCACTCAACTACAGGGTGGAGAGACCCAGTACTTC. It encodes CASSRTQLQGGETQYF.

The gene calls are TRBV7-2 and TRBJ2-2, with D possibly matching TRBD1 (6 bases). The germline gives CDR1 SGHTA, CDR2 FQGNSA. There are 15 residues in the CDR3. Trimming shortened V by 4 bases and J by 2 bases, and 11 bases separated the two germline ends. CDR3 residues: CASSSRGTNTGELFF. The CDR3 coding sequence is TGTGCCAGCAGCTCCCGTGGGACAAACACCGGGGAGCTGTTTTTT.

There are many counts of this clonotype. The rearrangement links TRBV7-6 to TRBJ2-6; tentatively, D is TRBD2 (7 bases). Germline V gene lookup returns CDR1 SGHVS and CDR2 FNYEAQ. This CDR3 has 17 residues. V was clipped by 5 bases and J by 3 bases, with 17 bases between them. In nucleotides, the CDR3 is TGTGCCAGCAGCCCATTGCGGGGGCGAGGTGGGGCCAACGTCCTGACTTTC. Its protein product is CASSPLRGRGGANVLTF. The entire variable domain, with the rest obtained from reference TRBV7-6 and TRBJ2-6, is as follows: GAGVSQSPRYKVTKRGQDVALRCDPISGHVSLYWYRQALGQGPEFLTYFNYEAQQDKSGLPNDRFSAERPEGSISTLTIQRTEQRDSAMYRCASSPLRGRGGANVLTFGAGSRLTVL.

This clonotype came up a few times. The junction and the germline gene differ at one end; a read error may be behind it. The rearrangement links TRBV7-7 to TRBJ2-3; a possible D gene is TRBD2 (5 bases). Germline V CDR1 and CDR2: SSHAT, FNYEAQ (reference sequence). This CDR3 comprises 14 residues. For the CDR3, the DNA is TGTGCTAGCAGTCGAGGGTTGAGCACAGATACGCAGTATTTT. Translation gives CASSRGLSTDTQYF.

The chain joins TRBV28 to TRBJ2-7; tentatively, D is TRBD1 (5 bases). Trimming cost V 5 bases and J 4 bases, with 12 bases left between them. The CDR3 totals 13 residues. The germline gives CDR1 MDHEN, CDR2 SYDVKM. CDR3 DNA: TGTGCCAGCAGTGGGATCGACAGTTACGAGCAGTACTTC. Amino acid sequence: CASSGIDSYEQYF.